This T cell receptor (beta chain) is drawn from a study of blood T cells in healthy people across ages. Study as a whole: Template switching recovered approximately one barcoded beta molecule for every two T cells.

This clonotype was seen repeatedly, ten times or more. An end of the junction does not agree with germline; a read error may underlie this. A second PCR, run for about 6 to 11 cycles, used a sample-barcoded 5' primer plus a J-beta primer mix. Via MiXCR, TCRdb re-called the 5' RACE reads, giving one row per CDR3 protein. In the table there are hundreds of thousands of distinct CDR3 sequences, 58% of which are singletons. Extracted total RNA amounted to at least 5.5 micrograms for each sample. The sequence was collected from a man in his fifties or sixties in good health. Material for sequencing was blood.

The CDR3: CASSLDRGGYNEQFF. For the CDR3, the DNA is TGTGCCAGCAGTTTAGACAGGGGCGGGTACAATGAGCAGTTCTTC. This chain uses TRBV7-2 with TRBJ2-1; 8 nucleotides align to TRBD1. CDR1 and CDR2 from the germline V gene are SGHTA and FQGNSA. The CDR3 covers 15 residues.